The 14 T cell receptor beta chains below were found in one sample sequenced in a study of blood T cell repertoires in COVID-19. The data were produced by immunoSEQ multiplex PCR, yet TCRdb's version contains in-frame clones alone and is incomplete. This repertoire shows roughly 200,000 clones, around 85% found once; its top ten account for 7.5% to 9.5%. Sequenced input: peripheral blood. The source is a woman aged 55-75 years with acute or convalescent COVID-19.

The chain is built from TRBV6-7 and TRBJ1-1; TRBD1 is a possible D gene (6 bases). TRBV6-7 is designated an ORF whose function remains uncertain. The CDR3 sequence is 14 residues long. The V end lost 7 bases, the J end lost 0 bases, and 12 bases lay between the germline ends. CDR3 sequence reads: CASNLGGLNTEAFF. The CDR3 bases are TGTGCCAGCAACCTAGGGGGACTGAACACTGAAGCTTTCTTT.

This clone has more than one count but fewer than ten. The rearrangement joins TRBV2 to TRBJ2-7; D possibly corresponds to TRBD1 (5 bases). Trimming removed 2 bases from V and 6 bases from J, with 11 bases in between. CDR3 length equals 13 residues. CDR1 and CDR2 from the germline V gene are SNHLY and FYNNEI. The CDR3 protein is CASSETQGAEQYV. As DNA, the CDR3 is TGTGCCAGCAGTGAAACGCAGGGCGCCGAGCAGTACGTC.

This clone was detected once. The genes are TRBV18 and TRBJ2-7, with a weak D call TRBD2 (5 bases). This CDR3 comprises 13 residues. Germline CDR1 KGHSH, CDR2 LQKENI. The V end was cut by 4 bases, the J end by 3 bases, with 10 bases between. CDR3 sequence (DNA): TGTGCCAGCTCACGAGACACTAGCTACGAGCAGTACTTC. This sequence encodes CASSRDTSYEQYF.

The chain carries TRBV3-1 (or the pseudogene TRBV3-2) and TRBJ1-2; 9 bases are shared with TRBD1. The CDR3 sequence is 15 residues long. CDR1 and CDR2 (germline): LGHDT, YNNKEL (reference sequence). The V and J ends lost 4 bases and 4 bases, in that order; junction bases with no gene match: 7. The CDR3 loop reads CASSPGTGYSYGYTF. The CDR3 DNA sequence: TGTGCCAGCAGCCCCGGGACAGGGTATAGCTATGGCTACACCTTC.

V and J are TRBV5-1 and TRBJ1-1; D uncertain. V lost 0 bases, J lost 0 bases, and 9 bases lay in between. This CDR3 has 15 residues. In germline, CDR1 is SGHRS, CDR2 YFSETQ. The CDR3 DNA follows: TGCGCCAGCAGCTTGGGGGCCCCGGTGAACACTGAAGCTTTCTTT. This codes for CASSLGAPVNTEAFF.

This chain uses TRBV5-1 with TRBJ1-1; 11 bases agree with TRBD1. The CDR3 runs to 15 residues. Germline CDR1 and CDR2: SGHRS and YFSETQ. The trim removed 0 bases at V and 5 bases at J, leaving 3 bases unmatched. CDR3 sequence (DNA): TGCGCCAGCAGCTTGGACGGGACAGGGGGAACTGAAGCTTTCTTT. This gives the protein CASSLDGTGGTEAFF.

The CDR3 DNA sequence: TGTGCCAGCACTAGCACTATAGCCCCGGAGACCCAGTACTTC. Translating it yields CASTSTIAPETQYF. The rearrangement links TRBV6-5 to TRBJ2-5, with D maybe TRBD2 (5 bases). The germline gives CDR1 MNHEY, CDR2 SVGAGI. The length of the CDR3 is 14 residues. V was clipped by 7 bases and J by 5 bases, with 17 bases between them.

A note on this clone: The germline gene is not matched at one end of the junction; a read error may be the cause. The chain links TRBV28 to TRBJ2-7, with D unclear. Germline V gene data show CDR1 as MDHEN and CDR2 as SYDVKM. This CDR3 has 13 amino acids. CDR3 region: CASSFPVSHEQYF. DNA of the CDR3: TGTGCCAGCAGTTTCCCGGTCTCCCACGAGCAGTACTTC.

This clone was counted between two and nine times. The chain employs TRBV7-9 and TRBJ1-1; maybe TRBD1 (5 bases). Trimming took 3 bases from V and 0 from J, leaving 8 bases between them. Germline CDR1 is SEHNR and CDR2 is FQNEAQ (reference sequence). The CDR3 spans 14 residues. The chain's CDR3 is CASSFDSVNTEAFF. CDR3 bases: TGTGCCAGCAGCTTCGACAGCGTGAACACTGAAGCTTTCTTT.

V gene TRBV7-2 combines with J gene TRBJ2-1; 10 bases fit TRBD2. J was trimmed by 7 bases and V by 2 bases; bases with no gene match: 8. Per the germline V gene, CDR1 is SGHTA and CDR2 is FQGNSA. This CDR3 has 16 residues. The CDR3 region has the DNA TGTGCCAGCAGCTTACAAACTAGCGGGGCCCGGAATGAGCAGTTCTTC. Its translation is CASSLQTSGARNEQFF.

The chain uses TRBV2 and TRBJ2-6; perhaps TRBD1 as D (6 bases). Germline values: CDR1 SNHLY, CDR2 FYNNEI. Deletions cut 4 bases from V and 2 bases from J, with 12 bases between. The CDR3 covers 16 residues. The CDR3 loop is CASSVGQSTGANVLTF. The CDR3 coding sequence is TGTGCCAGCAGTGTCGGACAGTCAACTGGGGCCAACGTCCTGACTTTC.

This chain uses TRBV30 with TRBJ2-5; tentatively, D is TRBD2 (6 bases). Trimming shortened V by 0 bases and J by 1 base, and 12 bases separated the two germline ends. Germline assignment: CDR1 GTSNPN and CDR2 SVGIG (reference sequence). This CDR3 has 15 residues. CDR3 coding DNA: TGTGCCTGGAGTGTAAGTCCGACTAGCCAAGAGACCCAGTACTTC. It specifies CAWSVSPTSQETQYF. Full variable domain (missing parts from reference TRBV30 and TRBJ2-5): SQTIHQWPATLVQPVGSPLSLECTVEGTSNPNLYWYRQAAGRGLQLLFYSVGIGQISSEVPQNLSASRPQDRQFILSSKKLLLSDSGFYLCAWSVSPTSQETQYFGPGTRLLVL.

This clone was counted between two and nine times. This sequence joins TRBV6-5 and TRBJ2-7, with 9 bases identical to TRBD2. The V gene end was trimmed by 7 bases and the J gene end by 3 bases; junction bases not matched to a gene: 7. Per germline, CDR1 MNHEY and CDR2 SVGAGI. The CDR3 is 14 amino acids. The CDR3 loop reads CASTIAGAGYEQYF. The CDR3 coding sequence is TGTGCCAGCACCATAGCGGGAGCGGGCTACGAGCAGTACTTC.

The rearrangement links TRBV12-3 or TRBV12-4 to TRBJ2-7, with D tentatively TRBD1 (6 bases). The CDR3 consists of 13 residues. V was cut by 6 bases and J by 0 bases, with 9 bases left in between. The CDR3 loop reads CASSPQGSYEQYF. The CDR3 DNA reads as TGTGCCAGCAGCCCACAGGGCTCCTACGAGCAGTACTTC.